One sample yielded the 11 T cell receptor beta chains listed below, sequenced in a study of shared clonotypes between healthy human individuals. Generated by immunoSEQ multiplex PCR, the TCRdb table keeps only in-frame clones and is missing some. The table lists roughly 650,000 clones, less than 98% of them singletons, with 0.055% to 0.07% in the top ten. The sequencing input was naive CD4+ T cells sorted from blood. Subset given: CD45RA+ positively selected. All receptors derive from a woman in her twenties or thirties in good health.

The rearrangement uses TRBV27 and TRBJ2-7; perhaps TRBD1 as D (5 bases). The V gene lost 6 bases and the J gene lost 5 bases, with 14 bases spanning the gap. Germline V gene sequence: CDR1 MNHEY, CDR2 SMNVEV (reference sequence). This CDR3 comprises 13 residues. CDR3 amino acids: CASRQWSRDEQYF. In nucleotides, the CDR3 is TGTGCCAGCAGGCAGTGGTCCAGGGACGAGCAGTACTTC.

The chain couples TRBV28 to TRBJ2-1; D not certain. The V gene lost 0 bases and the J gene lost 7 bases, with 4 bases spanning the gap. CDR1 is MDHEN, CDR2 SYDVKM, per germline. The CDR3 runs 12 residues. The CDR3 DNA reads as TGTGCCAGCAGTTTATGGGGAAATGAGCAGTTCTTC. It encodes CASSLWGNEQFF.

This rearrangement joins TRBV11-3 to TRBJ2-7; D gene ambiguous. The CDR3 runs to 13 residues. Germline V gene sequence: CDR1 SGHNT, CDR2 YENEEA. V was shortened by 4 bases and J by 2 bases, with 9 bases between the two germline ends. The CDR3 loop is CASSSTSTYEQYF. DNA of the CDR3: TGTGCCAGCAGCTCCACAAGTACCTACGAGCAGTACTTC.

About this clone itself: Compared with germline, one end of the junction differs, possibly owing to a read error. The chain combines TRBV18 with TRBJ1-1; no firm D call. CDR3 length: 13 residues. From germline, CDR1 is KGHSH and CDR2 LQKENI. CDR3: CASSSPMNTEAFF. CDR3 DNA: TGTGCCAGCTCATCACCTATGAACACTGAAGCTTTCTTT.

The chain recombines TRBV5-1 with TRBJ1-2; TRBD1 aligns across 9 bases. V shed 4 bases and J 6 bases; nucleotides not matched to a gene: 4. The CDR3 consists of 13 residues. The germline CDR1 and CDR2 sequences are SGHRS and YFSETQ. The CDR3 DNA is TGCGCCAGCAGCCCTCGACAGGGGGATGGCTACACCTTC. This encodes CASSPRQGDGYTF. The entire variable domain, with the rest obtained from reference TRBV5-1 and TRBJ1-2, is as follows: KAGVTQTPRYLIKTRGQQVTLSCSPISGHRSVSWYQQTPGQGLQFLFEYFSETQRNKGNFPGRFSGRQFSNSRSEMNVSTLELGDSALYLCASSPRQGDGYTFGSGTRLTVV.

This clone was counted once. The chain links TRBV2 to TRBJ1-4; 7 positions agree with TRBD1. The V gene's germline CDR1 is SNHLY and CDR2 FYNNEI. The CDR3 is 15 residues long. The trim removed 5 bases at V and 3 bases at J, leaving 6 bases unmatched. The CDR3 sequence is CASSPTQGSNEKLFF. DNA of the CDR3: TGTGCCAGCAGTCCCACACAGGGGTCTAATGAAAAACTGTTTTTT. Together with reference TRBV2 and TRBJ1-4, the CDR3 gives the full variable domain: EPEVTQTPSHQVTQMGQEVILRCVPISNHLYFYWYRQILGQKVEFLVSFYNNEISEKSEIFDDQFSVERPDGSNFTLKIRSTKLEDSAMYFCASSPTQGSNEKLFFGSGTQLSVL.

A remark on this clone: Other DNA sequences of this sample code for an identical CDR3. CDR3 sequence (DNA): TGCGCCAGCAGCTTGGTTAGGGGCGCGAACACCGGGGAGCTGTTTTTT. Translating it yields CASSLVRGANTGELFF. The chain carries TRBV5-1 and TRBJ2-2; the D gene is possibly TRBD1 (5 bases). This CDR3 comprises 16 residues. V was pared by 0 bases and J by 0 bases, with 9 bases between. Germline-derived CDR1 and CDR2 are SGHRS and YFSETQ.

A remark on this clone: Other DNA sequences in this specimen translate into the identical CDR3. The J gene is TRBJ1-5, the V gene TRBV19; D call uncertain. CDR3 length: 14 residues. CDR1 and CDR2 (germline): LNHDA, SQIVND (reference sequence). Trimming left V 2 bases short and J 1 base short, with 6 bases between. CDR3 amino acids: CASSIRSSNQPQHF. CDR3 nucleotide sequence: TGTGCCAGTAGTATACGGTCGAGCAATCAGCCCCAGCATTTT.

The V gene is TRBV6-4, the J gene TRBJ2-3; TRBD2 aligns across 12 bases. In germline, CDR1 is MRHNA, CDR2 SNTAGT. This CDR3 has 18 amino acids. Trimming at V came to 0 bases and at J to 3 bases, leaving 7 bases not matched to a gene. This CDR3 reads CASSDSNLAGGPTDTQYF. The CDR3 coding sequence is TGTGCCAGCAGTGACTCGAACCTAGCGGGAGGGCCAACAGATACGCAGTATTTT.

The chain joins TRBV5-4 to TRBJ1-1; TRBD1 is a possible D gene (6 bases). CDR3 size: 16 residues. Germline V CDR1 and CDR2: SGHNT, YYREEE (reference sequence). The ends were cut back, 4 bases at V and 4 bases at J, with 20 bases in the middle. The CDR3 is CASSQAGAGIITEAFF. The DNA for the CDR3 is TGTGCCAGCAGCCAGGCGGGGGCAGGGATCATCACTGAAGCTTTCTTT.

The J gene is TRBJ2-3, the V gene TRBV7-9, with D tentatively TRBD1 or TRBD2 (5 bases each). From germline, CDR1 is SEHNR and CDR2 FQNEAQ (reference sequence). This CDR3 has 14 amino acids. V lost 4 bases to trimming and J lost 0 bases, with 8 bases between them. The CDR3 region is CASSSRDSTDTQYF. The CDR3 nucleotides read TGTGCCAGCAGCTCCCGGGACAGCACAGATACGCAGTATTTT.